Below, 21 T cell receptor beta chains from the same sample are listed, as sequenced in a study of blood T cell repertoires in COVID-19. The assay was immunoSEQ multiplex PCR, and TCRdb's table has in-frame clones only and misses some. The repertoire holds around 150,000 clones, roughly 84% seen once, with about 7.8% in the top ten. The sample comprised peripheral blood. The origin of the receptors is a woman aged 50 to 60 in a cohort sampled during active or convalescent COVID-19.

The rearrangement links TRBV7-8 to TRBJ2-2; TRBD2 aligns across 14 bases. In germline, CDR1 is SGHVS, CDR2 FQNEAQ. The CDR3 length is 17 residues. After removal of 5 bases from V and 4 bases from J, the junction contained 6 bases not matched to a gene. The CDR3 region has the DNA TGTGCCAGCAGCGCTAGGGGACTAGCGGGGGTCACCGGGGAGCTGTTTTTT. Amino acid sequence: CASSARGLAGVTGELFF.

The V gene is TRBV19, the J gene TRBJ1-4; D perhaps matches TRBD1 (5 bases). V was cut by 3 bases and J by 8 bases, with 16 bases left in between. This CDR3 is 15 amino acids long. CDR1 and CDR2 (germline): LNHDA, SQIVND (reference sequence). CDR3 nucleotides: TGTGCCAGTAGTATTCAGTTGGCAGGGAACGAAAAACTGTTTTTT. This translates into CASSIQLAGNEKLFF.

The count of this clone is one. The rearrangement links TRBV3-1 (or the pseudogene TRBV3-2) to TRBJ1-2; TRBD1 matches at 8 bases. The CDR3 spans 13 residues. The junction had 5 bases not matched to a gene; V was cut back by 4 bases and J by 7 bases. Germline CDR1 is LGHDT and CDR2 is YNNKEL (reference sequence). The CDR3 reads CASSPTQGAGYTF. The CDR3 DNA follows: TGTGCCAGCAGCCCGACTCAGGGGGCTGGCTACACCTTC.

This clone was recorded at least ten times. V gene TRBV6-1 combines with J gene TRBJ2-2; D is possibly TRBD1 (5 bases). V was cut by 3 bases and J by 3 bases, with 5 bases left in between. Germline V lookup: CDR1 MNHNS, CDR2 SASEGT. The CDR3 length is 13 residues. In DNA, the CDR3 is TGTGCCAGCAGTGACAGGGACACCGGGGAGCTGTTTTTT. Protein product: CASSDRDTGELFF.

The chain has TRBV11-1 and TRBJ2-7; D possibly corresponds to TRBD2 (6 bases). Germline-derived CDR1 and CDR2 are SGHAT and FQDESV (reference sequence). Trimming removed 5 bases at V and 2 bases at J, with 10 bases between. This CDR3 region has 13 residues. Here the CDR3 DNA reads TGTGCCAGCAGCGGGACTCGCACCTACGAGCAGTACTTC. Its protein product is CASSGTRTYEQYF.

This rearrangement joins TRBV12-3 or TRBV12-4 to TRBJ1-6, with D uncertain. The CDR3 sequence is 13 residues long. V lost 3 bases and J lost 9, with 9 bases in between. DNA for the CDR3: TGTGCCAGCAGTTTCCGGGGTTTTTCACCCCTCCACTTT. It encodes CASSFRGFSPLHF.

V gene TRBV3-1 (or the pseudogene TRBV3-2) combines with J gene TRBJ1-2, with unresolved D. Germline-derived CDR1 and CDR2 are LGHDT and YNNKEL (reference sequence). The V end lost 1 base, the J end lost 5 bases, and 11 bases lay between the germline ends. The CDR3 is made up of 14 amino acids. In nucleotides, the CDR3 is TGTGCCAGCAGCCAAGTTGGGCGGGAATATGGCTACACCTTC. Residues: CASSQVGREYGYTF.

CDR3 nucleotides: TGCGCCAGCAGGGACCCACAGGGGGCTGATACGCAGTATTTT. It is translated as CASRDPQGADTQYF. The V gene is TRBV5-1, the J gene TRBJ2-3; 9 positions match TRBD1. Unmatched junction bases numbered 7, after V lost 5 bases and J lost 6 bases. Germline V gene sequence: CDR1 SGHRS, CDR2 YFSETQ. The CDR3 spans 14 residues.

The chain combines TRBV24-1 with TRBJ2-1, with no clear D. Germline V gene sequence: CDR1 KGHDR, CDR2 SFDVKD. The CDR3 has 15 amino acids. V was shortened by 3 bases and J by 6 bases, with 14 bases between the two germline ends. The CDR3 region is CATSDAPDMGNEQFF. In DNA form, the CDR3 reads TGTGCCACCAGTGATGCCCCTGACATGGGCAATGAGCAGTTCTTC.

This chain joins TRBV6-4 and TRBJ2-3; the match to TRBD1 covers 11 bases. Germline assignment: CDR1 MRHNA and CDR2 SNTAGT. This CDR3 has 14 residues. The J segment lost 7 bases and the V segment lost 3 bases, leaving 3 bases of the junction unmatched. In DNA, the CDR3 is TGTGCCAGCAGTGAGGGACAGGGGGGGAATACGCAGTATTTT. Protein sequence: CASSEGQGGNTQYF.

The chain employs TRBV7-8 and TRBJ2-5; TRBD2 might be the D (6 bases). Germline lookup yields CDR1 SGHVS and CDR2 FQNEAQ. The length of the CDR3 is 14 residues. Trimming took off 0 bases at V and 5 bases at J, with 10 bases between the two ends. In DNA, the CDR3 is TGTGCCAGCAGCTTAGCAGGAGGGGTGGAGACCCAGTACTTC. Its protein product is CASSLAGGVETQYF.

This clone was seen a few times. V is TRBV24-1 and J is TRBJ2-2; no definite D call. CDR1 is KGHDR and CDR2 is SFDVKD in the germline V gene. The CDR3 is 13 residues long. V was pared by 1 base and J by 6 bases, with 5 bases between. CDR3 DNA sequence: TGTGCCACCAGTGATTTTATATCCGGGGAGCTGTTTTTT. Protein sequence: CATSDFISGELFF.

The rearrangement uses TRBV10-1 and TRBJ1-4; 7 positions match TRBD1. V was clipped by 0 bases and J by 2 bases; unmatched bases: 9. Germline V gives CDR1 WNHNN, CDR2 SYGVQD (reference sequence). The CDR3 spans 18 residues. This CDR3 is CASSESTGDRATNEKLFF. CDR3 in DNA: TGCGCCAGCAGTGAGTCGACGGGTGACAGGGCCACTAATGAAAAACTGTTTTTT.

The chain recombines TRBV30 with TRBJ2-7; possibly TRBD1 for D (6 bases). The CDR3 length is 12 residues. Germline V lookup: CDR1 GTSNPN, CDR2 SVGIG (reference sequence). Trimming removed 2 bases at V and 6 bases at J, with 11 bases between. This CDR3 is CAWSFTGSEQYF. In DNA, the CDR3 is TGTGCCTGGAGTTTTACAGGGTCCGAGCAGTACTTC.

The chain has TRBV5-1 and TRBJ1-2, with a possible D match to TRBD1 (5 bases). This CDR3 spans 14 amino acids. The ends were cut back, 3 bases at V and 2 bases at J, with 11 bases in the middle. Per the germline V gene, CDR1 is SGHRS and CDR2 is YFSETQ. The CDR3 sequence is CASSSAGQNYGYTF. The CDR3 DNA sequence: TGCGCCAGCAGCTCCGCAGGGCAAAACTATGGCTACACCTTC.

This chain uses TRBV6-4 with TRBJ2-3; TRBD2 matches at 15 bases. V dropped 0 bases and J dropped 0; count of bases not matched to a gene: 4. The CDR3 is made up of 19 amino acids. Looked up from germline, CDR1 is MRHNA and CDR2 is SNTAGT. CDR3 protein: CASSDSGTSGGLSTDTQYF. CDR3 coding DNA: TGTGCCAGCAGTGACTCCGGGACTAGCGGGGGGCTCAGCACAGATACGCAGTATTTT.

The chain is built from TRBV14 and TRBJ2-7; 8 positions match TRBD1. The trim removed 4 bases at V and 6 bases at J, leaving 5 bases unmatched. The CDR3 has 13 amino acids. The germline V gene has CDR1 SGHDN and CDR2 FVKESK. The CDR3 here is CASSPHDRGEQYF. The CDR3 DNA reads TGTGCCAGCAGCCCTCACGACAGGGGCGAGCAGTACTTC.

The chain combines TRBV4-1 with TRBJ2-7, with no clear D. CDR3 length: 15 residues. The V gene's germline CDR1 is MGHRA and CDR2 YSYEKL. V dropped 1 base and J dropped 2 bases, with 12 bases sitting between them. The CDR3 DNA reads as TGCGCCAGCAGCCAAGGCATCCTAAGTCCCTACGAGCAGTACTTC. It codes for CASSQGILSPYEQYF.

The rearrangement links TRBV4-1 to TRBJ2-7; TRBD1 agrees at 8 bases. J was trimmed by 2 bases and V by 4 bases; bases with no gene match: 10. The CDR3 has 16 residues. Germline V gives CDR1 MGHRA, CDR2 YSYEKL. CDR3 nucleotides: TGCGCCAGCAGCCGTTTCGCGGACAGGGACCCCTACGAGCAGTACTTC. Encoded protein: CASSRFADRDPYEQYF.

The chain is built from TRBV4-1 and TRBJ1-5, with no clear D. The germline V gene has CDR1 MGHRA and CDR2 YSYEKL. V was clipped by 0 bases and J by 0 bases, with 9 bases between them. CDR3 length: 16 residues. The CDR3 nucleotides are TGCGCCAGCAGCCAAGATGGTCGGGGTAGCAATCAGCCCCAGCATTTT. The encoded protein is CASSQDGRGSNQPQHF.

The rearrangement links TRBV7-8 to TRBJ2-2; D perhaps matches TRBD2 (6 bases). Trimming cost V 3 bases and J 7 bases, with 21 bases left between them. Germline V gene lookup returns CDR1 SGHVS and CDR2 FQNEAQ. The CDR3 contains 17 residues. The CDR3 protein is CASSFEGTGLRGGELFF. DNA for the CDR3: TGTGCCAGCAGCTTCGAGGGGACTGGGTTACGTGGCGGGGAGCTGTTTTTT.